This T cell receptor (beta chain) was captured by sequencing in a study of blood T cell repertoires in COVID-19. Study details: COVID-19 samples collected from the United States, Italy and Spain covered acute and convalescent phases. T cells, B-cell-depleted T cells, or PBMCs provided the cDNA or gDNA that served as material.

Original processing notes: The assay estimated nucleated cells by amplifying reference gene primers. The repertoire was sequenced with immunoSEQ multiplex PCR; TCRdb's copy has only in-frame clones and lacks some. The V and J calls and the clone size are those of that table, but D and trimming were determined from the DNA. Among around 370,000 clones listed, around 91% were seen once. CDR1 and CDR2 (germline): SNHLY, FYNNEI. The CDR3 has 13 amino acids. V gave up 4 bases and J gave up 4 bases; unmatched junction bases: 3. The TCR comes from a woman between 18 and 29 years old who had recovered from COVID-19. The V call is TRBV2, the J call TRBJ2-7; TRBD1 agrees at 8 bases. Sequencing was carried out using peripheral blood. The CDR3: CASSATGAYEQYV. The CDR3 DNA is TGTGCCAGCAGTGCGACAGGGGCATACGAGCAGTACGTC.